This T cell receptor (beta chain) was observed in a study of Graves' ophthalmopathy and Graves' hyperthyroidism. This clonotype was observed many times. Its cognate antigen is unknown. Where ophthalmopathy was present, donors had moderate-to-severe activity, CAS ≥3, NOSPECS ≥4 and duration under 3 months. Excluded were patients with other autoimmune diseases, uncontrolled infections, pregnancy or lactation. Germline V gene sequence: CDR1 MNHEY, CDR2 SVGAGI. The CDR3 consists of 13 residues. V lost 6 bases and J lost 6, with 14 bases in between. Using RNA transcripts, the TCR beta CDR3 regions were amplified. The first-round RT-PCR employed HTBI primers together with the Qiagen OneStep RT-PCR kit. A multiplex PCR was then performed as the second round. TCRdb redid the calling of the multiplex PCR reads with MiXCR, one entry per CDR3 protein. The repertoire holds over 200,000 distinct CDR3 sequences, with roughly 29% as singletons.

Whole-study findings and limits: In separating ophthalmopathy from stable hyperthyroidism, a 13-signature model achieved roughly 89% sensitivity and approximately 80% specificity. Appearing in blood as well were most expanded thyroid clonotypes above 0.001 frequency.

This receptor was identified in a man in his fifties with Graves' ophthalmopathy. This chain uses TRBV6-5 with TRBJ1-1; D is possibly TRBD1 (6 bases). Sequencing was carried out using peripheral blood. In DNA, the CDR3 is TGTGCCAGCAGACACTCTCGGACAGCTGAAGCTTTCTTT. This gives the protein CASRHSRTAEAFF.